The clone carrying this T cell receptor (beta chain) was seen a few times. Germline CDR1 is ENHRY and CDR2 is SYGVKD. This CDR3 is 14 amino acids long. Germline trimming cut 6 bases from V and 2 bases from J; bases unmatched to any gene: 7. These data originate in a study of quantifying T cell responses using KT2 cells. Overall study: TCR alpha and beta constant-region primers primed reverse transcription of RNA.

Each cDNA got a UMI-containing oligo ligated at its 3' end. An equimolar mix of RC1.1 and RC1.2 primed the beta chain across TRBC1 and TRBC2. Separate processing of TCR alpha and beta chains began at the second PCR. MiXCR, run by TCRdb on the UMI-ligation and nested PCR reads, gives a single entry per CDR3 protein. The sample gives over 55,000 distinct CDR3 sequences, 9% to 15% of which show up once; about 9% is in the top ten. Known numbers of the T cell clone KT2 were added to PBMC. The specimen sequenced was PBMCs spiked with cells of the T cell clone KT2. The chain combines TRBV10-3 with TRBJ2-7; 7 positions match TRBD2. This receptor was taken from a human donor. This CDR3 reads CAISPLLAAYEQYF. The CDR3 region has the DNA TGTGCCATCAGCCCACTCCTAGCGGCCTACGAGCAGTACTTC.